The 23 T cell receptor beta chains in this list originate from one sample, sequenced in a study of T cells after posttransplantation cyclophosphamide. A marrow graft followed busulfan-fludarabine conditioning, with cyclophosphamide on days +3 and +4. Assay: immunoSEQ multiplex PCR; the TCRdb copy retains only in-frame clones and omits some. The sample has some 16,000 clones, 60% to 80% seen once; the top ten hold under 35%. Material: CD8+ T cells sorted from PBMCs, obtained roughly 250 weeks after a stem cell transplant with posttransplant cyclophosphamide. These receptors were taken from a female patient in her thirties or forties who received an allogeneic stem cell transplant from a related donor, was CMV-positive, and had no GVHD. T cells may partly derive from the graft donor.

The CDR3: CASSLATGVDTQYF. CDR3 DNA: TGTGCCAGCAGCTTGGCCACAGGGGTAGATACGCAGTATTTT. The chain carries TRBV7-9 and TRBJ2-3; TRBD1 matches 7 bases. From germline, CDR1 is SEHNR and CDR2 FQNEAQ (reference sequence). The length of the CDR3 is 14 residues. Trimming cost V 3 bases and J 5 bases; bases outside gene matches: 5.

Only a few counts were recorded for this clone. The genes are TRBV27 and TRBJ1-2; D ambiguous. Trimming cost V 10 bases and J 4 bases, with 13 bases left between them. Germline loops: CDR1 MNHEY, CDR2 SMNVEV (reference sequence). The CDR3 length is 12 residues. The CDR3 DNA reads as TGTGCCACCTTTCACTTCCCCTATGGCTACACCTTC. Translating it yields CATFHFPYGYTF.

The gene calls are TRBV28 and TRBJ2-7; 7 nucleotides match TRBD2. The length of the CDR3 is 15 residues. The germline V gene encodes CDR1 MDHEN and CDR2 SYDVKM. With 3 bases clipped from V and 3 bases from J, the junction kept 8 bases outside the gene matches. CDR3 in DNA: TGTGCCAGCAGTTTCCAGACTAGCCCGCACTACGAGCAGTACTTC. Protein: CASSFQTSPHYEQYF.

The gene calls are TRBV15 and TRBJ2-5, with D uncertain. Between the trimmed V and J ends, which lost 0 bases and 4 bases, there was a span of 12 bases. Germline-derived CDR1 and CDR2 are LNHNV and YYDKDF (reference sequence). This CDR3 is built from 15 residues. The CDR3 sequence is CATSRDLTTAETQYF. CDR3 DNA: TGTGCCACCAGCAGAGATCTCACAACAGCAGAGACCCAGTACTTC. The entire variable domain, with the rest obtained from reference TRBV15 and TRBJ2-5, is as follows: DAMVIQNPRYQVTQFGKPVTLSCSQTLNHNVMYWYQQKSSQAPKLLFHYYDKDFNNEADTPDNFQSRRPNTSFCFLDIRSPGLGDTAMYLCATSRDLTTAETQYFGPGTRLLVL.

This clone is a singleton in its sample. The chain recombines TRBV27 with TRBJ2-7, with 10 bases that match TRBD1. CDR3 length: 16 amino acids. The V segment lost 6 bases and the J segment 3 bases; nucleotides outside the gene matches: 11. Germline V gene data show CDR1 as MNHEY and CDR2 as SMNVEV (reference sequence). The CDR3 spells CASRGTHRDRGYEQYF. In nucleotides, the CDR3 is TGTGCCAGCAGAGGTACCCACCGGGACAGGGGCTACGAGCAGTACTTC.

J is TRBJ2-7 and V is TRBV9; 7 nucleotides match TRBD2. This CDR3 has 13 amino acids. Germline lookup yields CDR1 SGDLS and CDR2 YYNGEE. The trim removed 1 base at V and 7 bases at J, leaving 5 bases unmatched. CDR3: CASSVSGTGEQYF. As DNA, the CDR3 is TGTGCCAGCAGCGTAAGCGGGACGGGGGAGCAGTACTTC.

The chain links TRBV14 to TRBJ1-4, with TRBD1 matching 8 bases. Germline V CDR1 and CDR2: SGHDN, FVKESK. The CDR3 contains 16 residues. The ends lost 4 bases at V and 8 bases at J; junction bases unmatched: 12. CDR3 bases: TGTGCCAGCAGCCCTCAAACAGGGGGGCCTAGGGAAAAACTGTTTTTT. It is translated as CASSPQTGGPREKLFF.

J is TRBJ1-4 and V is TRBV28; tentative D call: TRBD1 (6 bases). Germline CDR1 reads MDHEN; CDR2 reads SYDVKM. The CDR3 contains 15 residues. Trimming shortened V by 6 bases and J by 3 bases, and 14 bases separated the two germline ends. CDR3 protein: CASSIRTDANEKLFF. The CDR3 DNA follows: TGTGCCAGCAGCATCAGGACAGATGCTAATGAAAAACTGTTTTTT.

This rearrangement joins TRBV2 to TRBJ1-4; D remains unclear. V was cut by 11 bases and J by 4 bases, with 11 bases left in between. The CDR3 runs to 12 residues. The germline CDR1 and CDR2 sequences are SNHLY and FYNNEI. CDR3 amino acids: CAGNRGNEKLFF. The DNA of the CDR3 is TGTGCCGGCAACCGGGGTAATGAAAAACTGTTTTTT.

This sequence joins TRBV27 and TRBJ1-6; D unresolved. CDR3 length: 13 residues. CDR1 is MNHEY and CDR2 is SMNVEV in the germline V gene (reference sequence). Trimming took off 3 bases at V and 8 bases at J, with 8 bases between the two ends. CDR3 coding DNA: TGTGCCAGCAGTTTCCAGGTTCATTCACCCCTCCACTTT. Translation: CASSFQVHSPLHF.

The chain is built from TRBV5-1 and TRBJ2-5, with a tentative D call TRBD1 (6 bases). The germline V gene encodes CDR1 SGHRS and CDR2 YFSETQ. The CDR3 has 17 residues. V was pared by 4 bases and J by 2 bases, with 21 bases between. CDR3 amino acids: CASSAGTTGMGQETQYF. DNA for the CDR3: TGCGCCAGCAGCGCAGGGACAACTGGGATGGGACAAGAGACCCAGTACTTC.

The V and J genes are TRBV2 and TRBJ2-1, with a weak D call TRBD1 (6 bases). V shed 3 bases and J shed 5 bases, with 14 bases lying between them. The CDR3 contains 15 residues. CDR1 and CDR2 from the germline V gene are SNHLY and FYNNEI. The CDR3 DNA sequence: TGTGCCAGCAGTGAGGGTGAAGGGGGAAACAATGAGCAGTTCTTC. Amino acids: CASSEGEGGNNEQFF.

The rearrangement uses TRBV6-4 and TRBJ2-2; D possibly corresponds to TRBD1 (6 bases). The CDR3 length is 13 residues. The ends were cut back, 6 bases at V and 2 bases at J, with 7 bases in the middle. The germline gives CDR1 MRHNA, CDR2 SNTAGT. CDR3 DNA: TGTGCCAGCAGACAGGGAAACACCGGGGAGCTGTTTTTT. Translation: CASRQGNTGELFF.

V is TRBV5-1 and J is TRBJ2-3; no reliable D call. The CDR3 runs 16 residues. The V gene lost 0 bases and the J gene lost 2 bases, with 13 bases spanning the gap. Germline CDR1 is SGHRS and CDR2 is YFSETQ. The CDR3 here is CASSLGGGKNTDTQYF. The DNA of the CDR3 is TGCGCCAGCAGCTTGGGTGGCGGAAAGAACACAGATACGCAGTATTTT.

The chain combines TRBV6-4 with TRBJ2-7, with 11 bases fitting TRBD2. CDR1 MRHNA and CDR2 SNTAGT come from the germline V gene. J was trimmed by 7 bases and V by 2 bases; bases with no gene match: 10. This CDR3 region has 16 residues. In DNA form, the CDR3 reads TGTGCCAGCAGTGACGGGCTAGCGGGGGGCGAAGGGGAGCAGTACTTC. Its protein is CASSDGLAGGEGEQYF.

The chain couples TRBV28 to TRBJ1-5, with TRBD1 as a possible D gene (5 bases). The germline CDR1 and CDR2 sequences are MDHEN and SYDVKM. V dropped 2 bases and J dropped 6 bases, with 11 bases sitting between them. The CDR3 loop spans 14 amino acids. CDR3 coding DNA: TGTGCCAGCAGTTTAGGGCAGGGCATTCAGCCCCAGCATTTT. Encoded protein: CASSLGQGIQPQHF.

The chain combines TRBV10-3 with TRBJ2-7, with TRBD1 as a possible D gene (7 bases). Looked up from germline, CDR1 is ENHRY and CDR2 is SYGVKD. The V end lost 0 bases, the J end lost 2 bases, and 14 bases lay between the germline ends. CDR3 length equals 16 residues. The CDR3 region has the DNA TGTGCCATCAGTGAGTCCGGAGGGGGCATTACCTACGAGCAGTACTTC. Protein: CAISESGGGITYEQYF.

The chain is built from TRBV13 and TRBJ1-3; D uncertain. The CDR3 sequence is 13 residues long. Germline-derived CDR1 and CDR2 are PRHDT and FYEKMQ (reference sequence). V lost 5 bases to trimming and J lost 0 bases, with 5 bases between them. This CDR3 is CASSRGSGNTIYF. The CDR3 DNA is TGTGCCAGCAGCCGCGGCTCTGGAAACACCATATATTTT. Supplemented by reference TRBV13 and TRBJ1-3, the full variable domain reads AAGVIQSPRHLIKEKRETATLKCYPIPRHDTVYWYQQGPGQDPQFLISFYEKMQSDKGSIPDRFSAQQFSDYHSELNMSSLELGDSALYFCASSRGSGNTIYFGEGSWLTVV.

The V and J genes are TRBV25-1 and TRBJ2-3, with 10 bases that match TRBD2. The CDR3 covers 17 residues. V lost 3 bases, J lost 2 bases, and 8 bases stayed unmatched. CDR1 MGHDK and CDR2 SYGVNS come from the germline V gene. CDR3: CASSESLLAGTTDTQYF. Written as DNA, the CDR3 is TGTGCCAGCAGTGAGTCTCTACTAGCGGGGACCACAGATACGCAGTATTTT.

This clone was picked up a small number of times. J is TRBJ1-4 and V is TRBV13; tentative D call: TRBD1 (6 bases). From germline, CDR1 is PRHDT and CDR2 FYEKMQ (reference sequence). V lost 4 bases to trimming and J lost 0 bases, with 27 bases between them. The CDR3 extends over 21 amino acids. Here the CDR3 reads CASSSRLGDGGAGSTNEKLFF. The CDR3, as DNA: TGTGCCAGCAGCTCCCGTTTAGGGGATGGGGGCGCAGGTTCAACTAATGAAAAACTGTTTTTT.

The V and J genes are TRBV27 and TRBJ2-1; no reliable D call. Trimming took off 2 bases at V and 0 bases at J, with 5 bases between the two ends. The CDR3 covers 14 residues. Looked up from germline, CDR1 is MNHEY and CDR2 is SMNVEV (reference sequence). CDR3 sequence (DNA): TGTGCCAGCAGTTTACCCTACTCCTACAATGAGCAGTTCTTC. It yields the protein CASSLPYSYNEQFF.

The chain has TRBV2 and TRBJ2-7; 8 bases match TRBD1. Germline CDR1 reads SNHLY; CDR2 reads FYNNEI. This CDR3 is built from 14 residues. V lost 5 bases, J lost 4 bases, and 7 bases stayed unmatched. CDR3 bases: TGTGCCAGCAGTAAAGGACAGGGTTGGTACGAGCAGTACTTC. Translated, it gives CASSKGQGWYEQYF. The variable domain in full, with the rest retrieved from reference TRBV2 and TRBJ2-7, is EPEVTQTPSHQVTQMGQEVILRCVPISNHLYFYWYRQILGQKVEFLVSFYNNEISEKSEIFDDQFSVERPDGSNFTLKIRSTKLEDSAMYFCASSKGQGWYEQYFGPGTRLTVT.

The chain has TRBV18 and TRBJ2-1, with unresolved D. Trimming removed 0 bases from V and 0 bases from J, with 9 bases in between. The CDR3 extends over 16 amino acids. Per germline, CDR1 KGHSH and CDR2 LQKENI. The CDR3 DNA sequence: TGTGCCAGCTCACCACCTCAGGTGAGCTCCTACAATGAGCAGTTCTTC. Protein product: CASSPPQVSSYNEQFF.